The source of this T cell receptor (beta chain) is a study of early T cells in non-severe SARS-CoV-2 infection. Across the study: Sequencing input comprised bulk RNA from unsorted whole blood; chain pairing was not available. Study-level results: A preference for anti-spike CD8 responses marked VDJdb matching, which missed private and CD4 specificities.

The TCR library protocol was used to attach unique molecular identifiers. These identifiers were attached to individual cDNA molecules. TCRdb ran MiXCR on the 5' RACE reads and lists one entry per CDR3 protein. The table shows around 21,000 distinct CDR3 sequences, with 4% occurring only once. Germline CDR1 DFQATT, CDR2 SNEGSKA (reference sequence). The CDR3 has 13 amino acids. Trimming took off 6 bases at V and 0 bases at J, with 9 bases between the two ends. This clonotype was recorded many times. Its specificity is unknown. The specimen sequenced was whole blood. This chain connects TRBV20-1 to TRBJ2-1, with no clear D. The sequence derives from an adult who was a healthcare worker with PCR-confirmed SARS-CoV-2 infection or an uninfected control (not recorded which). CDR3 protein: CSATPSSYNEQFF. For the CDR3, the DNA is TGCAGTGCCACCCCTAGCTCCTACAATGAGCAGTTCTTC.